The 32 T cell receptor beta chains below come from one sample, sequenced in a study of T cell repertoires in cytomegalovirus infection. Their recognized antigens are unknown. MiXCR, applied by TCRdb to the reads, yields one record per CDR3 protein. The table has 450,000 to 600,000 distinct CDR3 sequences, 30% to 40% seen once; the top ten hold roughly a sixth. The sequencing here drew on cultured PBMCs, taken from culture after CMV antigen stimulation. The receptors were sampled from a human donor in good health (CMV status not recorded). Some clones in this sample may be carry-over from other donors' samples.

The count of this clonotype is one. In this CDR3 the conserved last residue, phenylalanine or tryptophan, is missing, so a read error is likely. The CDR3: CASGDKTVNNEQFL. Here the CDR3 DNA reads TGTGCCAGCGGAGATAAGACAGTGAACAATGAGCAGTTCTTA. The chain is built from TRBV6-6 and TRBJ2-1, with a possible D match to TRBD1 (5 bases). The CDR3 contains 14 residues. Trimming stripped 8 bases from V and 5 bases from J, with 16 bases between. Germline V CDR1 and CDR2: MNHNY, SVGAGI (reference sequence).

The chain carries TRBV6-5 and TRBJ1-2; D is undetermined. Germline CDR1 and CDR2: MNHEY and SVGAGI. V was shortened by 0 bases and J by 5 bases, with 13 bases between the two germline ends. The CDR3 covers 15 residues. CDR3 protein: CASSYSLPGQYGYTF. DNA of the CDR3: TGTGCCAGCAGTTACTCCCTCCCAGGCCAATATGGCTACACCTTC.

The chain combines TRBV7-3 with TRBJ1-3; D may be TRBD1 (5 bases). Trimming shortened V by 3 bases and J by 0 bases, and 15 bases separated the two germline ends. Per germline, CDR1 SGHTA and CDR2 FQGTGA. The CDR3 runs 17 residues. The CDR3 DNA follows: TGTGCCAGCAGCTTGGGGCAGCCTGGACCCTCTGGAAACACCATATATTTT. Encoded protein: CASSLGQPGPSGNTIYF.

The CDR3 loop is CASSQGLGQGSYEQYF. The DNA for the CDR3 is TGCGCCAGCAGCCAAGGTCTTGGACAGGGGTCCTACGAGCAGTACTTC. The V and J genes are TRBV4-1 and TRBJ2-7, with 9 positions matching TRBD1. Trimming at V came to 1 base and at J to 1 base, leaving 5 bases not matched to a gene. The CDR3 is 16 residues long. Germline V gene lookup returns CDR1 MGHRA and CDR2 YSYEKL.

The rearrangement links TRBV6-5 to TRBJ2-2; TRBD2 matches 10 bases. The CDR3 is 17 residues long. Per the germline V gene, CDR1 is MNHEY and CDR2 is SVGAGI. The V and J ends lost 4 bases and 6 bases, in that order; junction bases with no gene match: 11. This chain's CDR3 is CASSLLAGRQRAGELFF. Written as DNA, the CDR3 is TGTGCCAGCAGTTTACTAGCGGGACGTCAAAGGGCCGGGGAGCTGTTTTTT.

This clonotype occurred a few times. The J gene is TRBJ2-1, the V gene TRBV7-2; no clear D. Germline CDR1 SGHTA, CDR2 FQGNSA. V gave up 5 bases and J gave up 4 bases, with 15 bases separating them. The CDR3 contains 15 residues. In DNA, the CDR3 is TGTGCCAGCAGCCGGGCCCCAGACGGATACAATGAGCAGTTCTTC. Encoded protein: CASSRAPDGYNEQFF.

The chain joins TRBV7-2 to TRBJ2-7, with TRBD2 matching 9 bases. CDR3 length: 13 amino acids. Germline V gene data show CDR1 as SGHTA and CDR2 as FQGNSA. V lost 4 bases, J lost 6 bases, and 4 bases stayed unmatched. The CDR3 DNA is TGTGCCAGCAGCTCCAGAGCGGGGGGCGAGCAGTACGTC. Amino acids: CASSSRAGGEQYV.

CDR3 DNA: TGTGCCAGCAAGGACAGGGGAATCATCCACGAGCAGTACTTC. The encoded protein is CASKDRGIIHEQYF. The chain has TRBV6-6 and TRBJ2-7, with TRBD1 matching over 9 bases. J was trimmed by 5 bases and V by 7 bases; bases with no gene match: 9. CDR1 MNHNY and CDR2 SVGAGI come from the germline V gene (reference sequence). The CDR3 extends over 14 amino acids.

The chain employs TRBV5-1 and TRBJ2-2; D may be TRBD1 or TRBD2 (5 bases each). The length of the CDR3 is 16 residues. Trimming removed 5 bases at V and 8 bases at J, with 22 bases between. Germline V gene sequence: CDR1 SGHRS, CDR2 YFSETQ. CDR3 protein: CASSSPGRPVGGELFF. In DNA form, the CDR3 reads TGCGCCAGCAGTTCCCCGGGACGCCCCGTAGGAGGGGAGCTGTTTTTT.

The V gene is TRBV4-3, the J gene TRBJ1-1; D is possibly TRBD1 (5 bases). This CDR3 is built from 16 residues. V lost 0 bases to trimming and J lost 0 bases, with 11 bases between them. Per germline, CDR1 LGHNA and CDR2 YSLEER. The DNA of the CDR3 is TGCGCCAGCAGCCAAGATCGGTGGGGGTTGAACACTGAAGCTTTCTTT. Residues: CASSQDRWGLNTEAFF.

The CDR3 nucleotides are TGTGCCAGCAGCTTAGTAGGCGGGAGCCTCCGTGAGCAGTTCTTC. It is translated as CASSLVGGSLREQFF. The chain combines TRBV7-6 with TRBJ2-1; 7 nucleotides align to TRBD2. There are 15 residues in the CDR3. Losses at the gene ends were 1 base for V and 9 bases for J; bases not matched to a gene: 9. Germline V gene sequence: CDR1 SGHVS, CDR2 FNYEAQ.

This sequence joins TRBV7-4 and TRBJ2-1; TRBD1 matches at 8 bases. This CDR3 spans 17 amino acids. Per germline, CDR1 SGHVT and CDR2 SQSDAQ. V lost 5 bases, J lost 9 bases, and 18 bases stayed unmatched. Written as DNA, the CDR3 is TGTGCCAGCAGCCACTGGACAGGGTCCCAACTAGGGGGTGAGCAGTTCTTC. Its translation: CASSHWTGSQLGGEQFF.

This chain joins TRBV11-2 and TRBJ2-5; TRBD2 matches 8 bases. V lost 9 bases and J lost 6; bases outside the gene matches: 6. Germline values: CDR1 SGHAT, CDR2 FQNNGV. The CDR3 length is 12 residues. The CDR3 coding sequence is TGTGCCAGTCGCCGGGAGGGGAAGACCCAGTACTTC. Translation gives CASRREGKTQYF.

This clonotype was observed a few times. The CDR3 region has the DNA TGCAGCGCCGACGGTGCAACTAATGAAAAACTGTTTTTT. This translates into CSADGATNEKLFF. The J gene is TRBJ1-4, the V gene TRBV20-1, with D unclear. The CDR3 is made up of 13 amino acids. Germline CDR1 and CDR2: DFQATT and SNEGSKA (reference sequence).

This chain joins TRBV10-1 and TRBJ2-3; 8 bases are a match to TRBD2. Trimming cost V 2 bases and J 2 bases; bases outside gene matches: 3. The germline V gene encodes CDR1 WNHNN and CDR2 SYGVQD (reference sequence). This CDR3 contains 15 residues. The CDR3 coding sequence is TGCGCCAGCAGTGAGACGACTAGCGCCACAGATACGCAGTATTTT. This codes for CASSETTSATDTQYF.

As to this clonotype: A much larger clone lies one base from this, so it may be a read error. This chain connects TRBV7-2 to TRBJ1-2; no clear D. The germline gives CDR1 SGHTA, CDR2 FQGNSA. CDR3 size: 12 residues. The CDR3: CASSFDLYGYNF. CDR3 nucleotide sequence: TGTGCCAGCAGCTTTGACCTCTATGGCTACAACTTC.

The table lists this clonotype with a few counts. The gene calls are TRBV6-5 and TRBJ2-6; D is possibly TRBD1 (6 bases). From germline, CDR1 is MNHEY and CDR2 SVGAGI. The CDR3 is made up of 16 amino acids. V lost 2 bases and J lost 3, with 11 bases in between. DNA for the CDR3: TGTGCCAGCAGTTACGCAGGGGTCGGTGGGGCCAACGTCCTGACTTTC. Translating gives CASSYAGVGGANVLTF.

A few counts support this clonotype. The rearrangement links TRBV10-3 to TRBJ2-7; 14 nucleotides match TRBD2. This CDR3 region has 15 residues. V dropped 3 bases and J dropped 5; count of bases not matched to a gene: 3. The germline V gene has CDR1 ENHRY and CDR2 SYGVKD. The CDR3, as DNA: TGTGCCATCAGTGATGGGACTAGCGGGAGTAACGAGCAGTACTTC. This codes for CAISDGTSGSNEQYF.

For the CDR3, the DNA is TGTGCCAGCAGTTTACTAGGGGTTCAGGGCACTGAAGCTTTCTTT. It is translated as CASSLLGVQGTEAFF. This chain uses TRBV27 with TRBJ1-1; possible D gene TRBD1, 5 bases. Germline CDR1 MNHEY, CDR2 SMNVEV (reference sequence). The CDR3 totals 15 residues. V shed 2 bases and J shed 4 bases, with 14 bases lying between them.

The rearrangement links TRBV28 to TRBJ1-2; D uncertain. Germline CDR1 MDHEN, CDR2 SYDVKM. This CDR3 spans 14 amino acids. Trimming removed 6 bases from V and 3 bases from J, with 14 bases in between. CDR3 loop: CASSSADRDYGYTF. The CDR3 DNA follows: TGTGCCAGCAGCTCCGCCGACCGGGACTATGGCTACACCTTC.

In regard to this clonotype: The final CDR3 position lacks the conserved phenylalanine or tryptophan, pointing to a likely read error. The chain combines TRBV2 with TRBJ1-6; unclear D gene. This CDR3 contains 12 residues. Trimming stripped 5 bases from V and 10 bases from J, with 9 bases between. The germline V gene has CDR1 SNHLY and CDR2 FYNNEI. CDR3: CASSLGSSPLHL. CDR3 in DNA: TGTGCCAGCAGTTTGGGGTCCTCACCCCTCCACTTG.

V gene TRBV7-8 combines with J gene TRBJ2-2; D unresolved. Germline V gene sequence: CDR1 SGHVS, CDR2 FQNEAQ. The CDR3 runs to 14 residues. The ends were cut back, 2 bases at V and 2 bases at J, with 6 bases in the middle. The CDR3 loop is CASSLRHNTGELFF. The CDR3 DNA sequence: TGTGCCAGCAGCTTAAGACATAACACCGGGGAGCTGTTTTTT.

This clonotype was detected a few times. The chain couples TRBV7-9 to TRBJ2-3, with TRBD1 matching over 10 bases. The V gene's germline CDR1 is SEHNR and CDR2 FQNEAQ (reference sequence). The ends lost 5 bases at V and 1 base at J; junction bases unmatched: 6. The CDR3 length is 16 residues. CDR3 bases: TGTGCCAGCAGCCGATCGACAGGGGGCGGCACAGATACGCAGTATTTT. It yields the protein CASSRSTGGGTDTQYF.

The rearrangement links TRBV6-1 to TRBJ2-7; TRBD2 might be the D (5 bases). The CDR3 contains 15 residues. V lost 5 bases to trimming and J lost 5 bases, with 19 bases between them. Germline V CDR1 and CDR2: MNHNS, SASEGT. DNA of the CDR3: TGTGCCAGCAGTCTTAAAACTGGGAGTAATAACGAGCAGTACGTC. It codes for CASSLKTGSNNEQYV.

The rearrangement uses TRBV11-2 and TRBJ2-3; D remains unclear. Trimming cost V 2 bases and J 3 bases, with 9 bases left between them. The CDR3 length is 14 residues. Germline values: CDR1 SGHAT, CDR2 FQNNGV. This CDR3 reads CASSLMGKTDTQYF. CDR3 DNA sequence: TGTGCCAGCAGCTTAATGGGGAAGACAGATACGCAGTATTTT. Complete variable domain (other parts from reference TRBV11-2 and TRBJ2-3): EAGVAQSPRYKIIEKRQSVAFWCNPISGHATLYWYQQILGQGPKLLIQFQNNGVVDDSQLPKDRFSAERLKGVDSTLKIQPAKLEDSAVYLCASSLMGKTDTQYFGPGTRLTVL.

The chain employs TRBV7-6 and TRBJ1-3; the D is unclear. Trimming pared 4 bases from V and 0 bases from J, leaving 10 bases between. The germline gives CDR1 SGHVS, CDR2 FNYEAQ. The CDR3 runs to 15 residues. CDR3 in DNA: TGTGCCAGCAGCTCGGTTGGTAGCTCTGGAAACACCATATATTTT. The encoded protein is CASSSVGSSGNTIYF.

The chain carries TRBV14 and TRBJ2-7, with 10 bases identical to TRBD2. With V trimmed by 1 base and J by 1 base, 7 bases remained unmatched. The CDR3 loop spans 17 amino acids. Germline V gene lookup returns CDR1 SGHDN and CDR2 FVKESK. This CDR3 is CASSQASGRATSYEQYF. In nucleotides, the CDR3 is TGTGCCAGCAGCCAAGCCAGCGGGAGGGCTACATCCTACGAGCAGTACTTC.

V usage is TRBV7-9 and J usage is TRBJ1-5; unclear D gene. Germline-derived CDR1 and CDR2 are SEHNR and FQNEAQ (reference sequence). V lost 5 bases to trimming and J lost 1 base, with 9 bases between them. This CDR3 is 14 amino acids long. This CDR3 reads CASSTDLSNQPQHF. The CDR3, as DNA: TGTGCCAGCAGCACTGACCTGAGCAATCAGCCCCAGCATTTT.

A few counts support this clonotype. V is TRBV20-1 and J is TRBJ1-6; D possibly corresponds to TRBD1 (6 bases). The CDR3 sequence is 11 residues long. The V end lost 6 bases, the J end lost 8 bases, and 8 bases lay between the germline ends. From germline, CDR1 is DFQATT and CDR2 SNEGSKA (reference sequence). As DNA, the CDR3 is TGCAGTGCGGGGGGCCATTCACCCCTCCACTTT. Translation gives CSAGGHSPLHF.

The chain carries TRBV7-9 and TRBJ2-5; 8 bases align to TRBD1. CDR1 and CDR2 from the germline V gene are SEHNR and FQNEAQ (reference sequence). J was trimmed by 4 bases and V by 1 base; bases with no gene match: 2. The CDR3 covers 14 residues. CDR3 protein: CASSLGQGLETQYF. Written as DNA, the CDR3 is TGTGCCAGCAGCTTAGGACAGGGGTTAGAGACCCAGTACTTC.

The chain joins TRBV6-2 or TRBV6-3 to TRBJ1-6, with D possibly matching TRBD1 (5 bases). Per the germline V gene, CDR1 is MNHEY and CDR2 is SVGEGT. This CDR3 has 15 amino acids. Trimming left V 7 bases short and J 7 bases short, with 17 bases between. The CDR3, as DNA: TGTGCCAGCACAGGTCCGGGACTGCAGAATTCACCCCTCCACTTT. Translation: CASTGPGLQNSPLHF.

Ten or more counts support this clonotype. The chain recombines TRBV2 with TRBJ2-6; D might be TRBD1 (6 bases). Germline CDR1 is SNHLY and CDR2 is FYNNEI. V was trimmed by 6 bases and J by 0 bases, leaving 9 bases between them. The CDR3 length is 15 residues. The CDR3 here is CASSETGSGANVLTF. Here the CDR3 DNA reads TGTGCCAGCAGCGAGACAGGCTCTGGGGCCAACGTCCTGACTTTC.